This is a list of T cell receptor beta chains from one sample in a study of blood T cell repertoires in COVID-19. Here immunoSEQ multiplex PCR was the method, and the copy in TCRdb shows in-frame clones only, minus some. This table has approximately 120,000 clones, around 89% appearing once. Sequencing input: peripheral blood. These receptors were obtained from a human donor with acute or convalescent COVID-19. The donor label of this sample is uncertain. CDR3s include the opening cysteine and the closing phenylalanine or tryptophan. A D gene is named only where the DNA matches it firmly.

v_gene: TRBV29-1; j_gene: TRBJ1-1; d_gene: .; CDR3aa: CSVVRRTEAFF; CDR3nt: TGCAGCGTTGTCCGGAGAACTGAAGCTTTCTTT
v_gene: TRBV5-4; j_gene: TRBJ2-6; d_gene: .; CDR3aa: CASSWKQGGGANVLTF; CDR3nt: TGTGCCAGCAGCTGGAAACAGGGTGGCGGGGCCAACGTCCTGACTTTC
v_gene: TRBV4-1; j_gene: TRBJ2-1; d_gene: TRBD2; CDR3aa: CASSQDPGGKYNEQFF; CDR3nt: TGCGCCAGCAGCCAAGACCCGGGGGGGAAGTACAATGAGCAGTTCTTC
v_gene: TRBV27; j_gene: TRBJ2-1; d_gene: TRBD2; CDR3aa: CASSSPGLPNNEQFF; CDR3nt: TGTGCCAGCAGTTCGCCGGGACTACCTAACAATGAGCAGTTCTTC
v_gene: TRBV29-1; j_gene: TRBJ1-2; d_gene: TRBD1; CDR3aa: CSAGDRGGYTF; CDR3nt: TGCAGCGCGGGAGACAGGGGAGGCTACACCTTC
v_gene: TRBV27; j_gene: TRBJ1-3; d_gene: .; CDR3aa: CASSREVGGGNTIYF; CDR3nt: TGTGCCAGCAGCAGGGAGGTCGGCGGTGGAAACACCATATATTTT
v_gene: TRBV10-3; j_gene: TRBJ2-1; d_gene: TRBD1; CDR3aa: CAIRTGSSYNEQFF; CDR3nt: TGTGCCATCAGGACAGGGAGCTCCTACAATGAGCAGTTCTTC
v_gene: TRBV19; j_gene: TRBJ2-3; d_gene: TRBD2; CDR3aa: CASSMDGSGGTDTQYF; CDR3nt: TGTGCCAGTAGTATGGATGGTAGCGGGGGTACAGATACGCAGTATTTT
v_gene: TRBV5-6; j_gene: TRBJ1-1; d_gene: .; CDR3aa: CASTLSTNTEAFF; CDR3nt: TGTGCCAGCACCTTATCTACCAACACTGAAGCTTTCTTT
v_gene: TRBV27; j_gene: TRBJ2-7; d_gene: TRBD1; CDR3aa: CASSQQGGYEQYF; CDR3nt: TGTGCCAGCAGCCAACAGGGGGGCTACGAGCAGTACTTC
v_gene: TRBV6-2/TRBV6-3; j_gene: TRBJ2-2; d_gene: .; CDR3aa: CASSQQGDTGELFF; CDR3nt: TGTGCCAGCAGTCAACAGGGTGACACCGGGGAGCTGTTTTTT
v_gene: TRBV28; j_gene: TRBJ2-1; d_gene: .; CDR3aa: CASTSRVEQFF; CDR3nt: TGTGCCAGCACTAGTCGGGTTGAGCAGTTCTTC
v_gene: TRBV7-8; j_gene: TRBJ2-1; d_gene: TRBD2; CDR3aa: CASSPPGLAGYNEQFF; CDR3nt: TGTGCCAGCAGCCCGCCAGGACTAGCGGGATACAATGAGCAGTTCTTC
v_gene: TRBV6-1; j_gene: TRBJ2-6; d_gene: TRBD2; CDR3aa: CASSGPSGMGSGANVLTF; CDR3nt: TGTGCCAGCAGTGGACCTAGCGGGATGGGCTCTGGGGCCAACGTCCTGACTTTC
v_gene: TRBV12-3/TRBV12-4; j_gene: TRBJ1-2; d_gene: .; CDR3aa: CASSARTSDGYTF; CDR3nt: TGTGCCAGCAGTGCGAGGACATCCGATGGCTACACCTTC
v_gene: TRBV7-9; j_gene: TRBJ2-1; d_gene: TRBD2; CDR3aa: CASSLLAGGPGTYNEQFF; CDR3nt: TGTGCCAGCAGCTTACTAGCGGGAGGCCCGGGAACCTACAATGAGCAGTTCTTC
v_gene: TRBV7-8; j_gene: TRBJ1-1; d_gene: .; CDR3aa: CASSFKPGTEAFF; CDR3nt: TGTGCCAGCAGCTTCAAACCAGGCACTGAAGCTTTCTTT
v_gene: TRBV18; j_gene: TRBJ2-3; d_gene: TRBD1; CDR3aa: CASSTGTGQPSTDTQYF; CDR3nt: TGTGCCAGCTCAACCGGGACAGGACAACCTAGCACAGATACGCAGTATTTT
v_gene: TRBV7-2; j_gene: TRBJ1-2; d_gene: .; CDR3aa: CASSPGQYGYTF; CDR3nt: TGTGCCAGCAGCCCCGGACAGTACGGCTACACCTTC
v_gene: TRBV2; j_gene: TRBJ2-3; d_gene: TRBD2; CDR3aa: CASRSGAGDTQYF; CDR3nt: TGTGCCAGCAGGAGCGGGGCCGGAGATACGCAGTATTTT
v_gene: TRBV10-1; j_gene: TRBJ1-2; d_gene: .; CDR3aa: CARERQGFVYTF; CDR3nt: TGCGCTCGCGAGAGGCAGGGATTTGTCTACACCTTC
v_gene: TRBV24-1; j_gene: TRBJ2-1; d_gene: TRBD1; CDR3aa: CATSDSGTGNYNEQFF; CDR3nt: TGTGCCACCAGTGACTCCGGGACAGGGAACTACAATGAGCAGTTCTTC
v_gene: TRBV28; j_gene: TRBJ2-1; d_gene: .; CDR3aa: CASSFRVHYNEQFF; CDR3nt: TGTGCCAGCAGTTTCCGAGTCCACTACAATGAGCAGTTCTTC
v_gene: TRBV18; j_gene: TRBJ1-1; d_gene: .; CDR3aa: CASSLRTGRGGTEAFF; CDR3nt: TGTGCCAGCTCACTCCGAACAGGTCGAGGGGGAACTGAAGCTTTCTTT
v_gene: TRBV7-2; j_gene: TRBJ1-1; d_gene: .; CDR3aa: CASSLTLNTEAFF; CDR3nt: TGTGCCAGCAGCTTGACATTGAACACTGAAGCTTTCTTT
v_gene: TRBV5-5; j_gene: TRBJ2-2; d_gene: .; CDR3aa: CASSTTGLLNTGELFF; CDR3nt: TGTGCCAGCAGCACAACGGGACTCCTGAACACCGGGGAGCTGTTTTTT
v_gene: TRBV3-1/TRBV3-2; j_gene: TRBJ2-7; d_gene: TRBD1; CDR3aa: CASSPAGQGNYEQYF; CDR3nt: TGTGCCAGCAGCCCCGCCGGACAGGGAAACTACGAGCAGTACTTC
v_gene: TRBV7-9; j_gene: TRBJ2-7; d_gene: .; CDR3aa: CASSLAGGAILEQYF; CDR3nt: TGTGCCAGCAGCTTAGCAGGCGGCGCCATTTTGGAGCAGTACTTC
v_gene: TRBV9; j_gene: TRBJ2-2; d_gene: .; CDR3aa: CASSVDGVSGNTGELFF; CDR3nt: TGTGCCAGCAGCGTAGATGGGGTTAGCGGAAACACCGGGGAGCTGTTTTTT